This record covers a single TCR beta chain. The antigen remains undetermined. This sample stems from a study of long-term antiretroviral therapy in people with HIV. This CDR3 has 15 amino acids. The germline V gene has CDR1 LGHNA and CDR2 YSLEER. Trimming cost V 1 base and J 1 base, with 9 bases left between them. Study-wide findings and caveats: Repertoires in HIV (unlike those of controls) had narrower CDR3 length ranges.

It was version v3.0 of the immunoSEQ assay that was run at survey level. TCRdb keeps only in-frame clones here, not all; method: immunoSEQ multiplex PCR. The table has tens of thousands of clones, about 94% seen once. Clinicians in the United States treated all participants with HIV. Amounts of about 0.9-11 million cryopreserved PBMC were held in the samples before DNA extraction. The sample consisted of unsorted PBMCs, taken around 7.4 years after starting antiretroviral therapy. The genes are TRBV4-3 and TRBJ2-3, with D possibly TRBD1 on 5 matching bases. The receptor comes from a man aged 50 or older with HIV. The CDR3 nucleotides read TGCGCCAGCAGCCAAGGGCTACAGGGCACAGATACGCAGTATTTT. As protein: CASSQGLQGTDTQYF.